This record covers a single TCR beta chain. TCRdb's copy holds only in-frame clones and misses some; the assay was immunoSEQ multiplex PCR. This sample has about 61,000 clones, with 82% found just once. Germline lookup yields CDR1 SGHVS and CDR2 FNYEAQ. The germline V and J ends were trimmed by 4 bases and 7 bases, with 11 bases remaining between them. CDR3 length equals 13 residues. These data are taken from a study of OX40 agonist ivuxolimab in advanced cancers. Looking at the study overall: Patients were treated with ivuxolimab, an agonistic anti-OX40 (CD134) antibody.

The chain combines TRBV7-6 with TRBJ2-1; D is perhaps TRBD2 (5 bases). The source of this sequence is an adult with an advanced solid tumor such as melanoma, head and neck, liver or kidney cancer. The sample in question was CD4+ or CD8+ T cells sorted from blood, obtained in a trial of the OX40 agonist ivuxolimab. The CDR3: CASSSPLANEQFF. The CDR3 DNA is TGTGCCAGCAGCTCCCCCCTAGCAAATGAGCAGTTCTTC.